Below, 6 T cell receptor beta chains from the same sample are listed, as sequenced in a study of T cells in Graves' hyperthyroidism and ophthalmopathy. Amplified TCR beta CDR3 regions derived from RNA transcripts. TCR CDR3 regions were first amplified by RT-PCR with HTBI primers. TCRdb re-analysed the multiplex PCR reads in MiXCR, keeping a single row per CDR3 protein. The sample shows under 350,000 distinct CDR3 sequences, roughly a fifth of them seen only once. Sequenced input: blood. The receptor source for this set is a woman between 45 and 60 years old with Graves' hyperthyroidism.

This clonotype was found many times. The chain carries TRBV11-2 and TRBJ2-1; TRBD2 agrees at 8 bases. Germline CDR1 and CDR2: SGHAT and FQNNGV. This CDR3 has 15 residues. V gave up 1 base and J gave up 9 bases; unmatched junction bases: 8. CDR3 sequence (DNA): TGTGCCAGCAGCTTAGTCGGCGGGAGGAGCGGTGAGCAGTTCTTC. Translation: CASSLVGGRSGEQFF. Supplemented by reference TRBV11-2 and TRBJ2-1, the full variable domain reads EAGVAQSPRYKIIEKRQSVAFWCNPISGHATLYWYQQILGQGPKLLIQFQNNGVVDDSQLPKDRFSAERLKGVDSTLKIQPAKLEDSAVYLCASSLVGGRSGEQFFGPGTRLTVL.

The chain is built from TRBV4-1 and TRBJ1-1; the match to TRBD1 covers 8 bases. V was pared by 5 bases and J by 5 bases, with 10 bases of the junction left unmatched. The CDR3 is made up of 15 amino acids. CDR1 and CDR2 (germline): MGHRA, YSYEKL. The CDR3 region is CASSSSSTGATEAFF. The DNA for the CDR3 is TGCGCCAGCAGCTCGAGTTCGACAGGGGCGACTGAAGCTTTCTTT.

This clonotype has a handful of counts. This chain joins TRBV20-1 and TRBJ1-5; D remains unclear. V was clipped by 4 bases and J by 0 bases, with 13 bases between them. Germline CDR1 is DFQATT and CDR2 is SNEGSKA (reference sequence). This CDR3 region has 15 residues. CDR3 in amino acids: CSATGPGYSNQPQHF. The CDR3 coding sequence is TGCAGTGCTACCGGGCCAGGTTATAGCAATCAGCCCCAGCATTTT.

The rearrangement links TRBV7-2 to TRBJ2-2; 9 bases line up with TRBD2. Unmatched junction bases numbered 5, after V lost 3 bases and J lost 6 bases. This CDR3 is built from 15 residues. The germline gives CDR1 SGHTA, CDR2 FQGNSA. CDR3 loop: CASSFGRLAAGELFF. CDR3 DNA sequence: TGTGCCAGCAGCTTTGGCAGACTAGCGGCCGGGGAGCTGTTTTTT.

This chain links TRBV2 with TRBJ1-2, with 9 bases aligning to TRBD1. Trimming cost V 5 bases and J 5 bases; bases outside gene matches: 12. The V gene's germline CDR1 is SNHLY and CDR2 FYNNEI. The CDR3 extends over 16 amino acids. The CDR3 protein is CASSYLRTGDPYGYTF. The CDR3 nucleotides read TGTGCCAGCAGTTACCTGAGGACAGGGGACCCATATGGCTACACCTTC. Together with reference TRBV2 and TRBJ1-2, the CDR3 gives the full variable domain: EPEVTQTPSHQVTQMGQEVILRCVPISNHLYFYWYRQILGQKVEFLVSFYNNEISEKSEIFDDQFSVERPDGSNFTLKIRSTKLEDSAMYFCASSYLRTGDPYGYTFGSGTRLTVV.

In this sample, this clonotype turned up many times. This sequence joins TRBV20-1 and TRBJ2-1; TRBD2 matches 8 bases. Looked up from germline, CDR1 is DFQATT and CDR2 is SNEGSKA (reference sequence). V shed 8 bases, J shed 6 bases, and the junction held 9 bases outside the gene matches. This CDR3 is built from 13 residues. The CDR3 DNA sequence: TGCAGTAAACCGGGACTAGTCTCCAATGAGCAGTTCTTC. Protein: CSKPGLVSNEQFF.